Below, 25 T cell receptor beta chains from the same sample are listed, as sequenced in a study of blood T cell repertoires in COVID-19. Clones were sequenced by immunoSEQ multiplex PCR, and TCRdb holds only the in-frame ones, with some missing. The table shows 100,000 to 150,000 clones, with 75% to 90% occurring only once. Material for sequencing was peripheral blood. The receptors were gathered from a man aged 65-85 years with acute or convalescent COVID-19.

The chain uses TRBV5-1 and TRBJ1-4, with TRBD1 matching over 11 bases. In germline, CDR1 is SGHRS, CDR2 YFSETQ. The length of the CDR3 is 14 residues. Trimming at V came to 5 bases and at J to 5 bases, leaving 2 bases not matched to a gene. This CDR3 is CASRRTGGNEKLFF. CDR3 DNA: TGCGCCAGCAGGCGGACAGGGGGCAATGAAAAACTGTTTTTT.

The chain links TRBV24-1 to TRBJ1-4; TRBD1 might be the D (5 bases). Looked up from germline, CDR1 is KGHDR and CDR2 is SFDVKD. V was shortened by 12 bases and J by 4 bases, with 14 bases between the two germline ends. CDR3 length equals 13 residues. The CDR3 coding sequence is TGTGCCGCCTCCGACAGTCTTAATGAAAAACTGTTTTTT. It translates to CAASDSLNEKLFF.

In this sample, this clone turned up once. J is TRBJ2-7 and V is TRBV6-2 or TRBV6-3, with 9 positions matching TRBD1. J was trimmed by 4 bases and V by 4 bases; bases with no gene match: 8. CDR1 MNHEY and CDR2 SVGEGT come from the germline V gene. The CDR3 is made up of 15 amino acids. Written as DNA, the CDR3 is TGTGCCAGCAGTTCCCCCGGGACAGGGTCGTACGAGCAGTACTTC. Its protein product is CASSSPGTGSYEQYF.

This clone was detected a few times. The chain links TRBV5-1 to TRBJ2-2; 13 nucleotides line up with TRBD2. The J segment lost 6 bases and the V segment lost 4 bases, leaving 3 bases of the junction unmatched. This CDR3 region has 15 residues. Germline V lookup: CDR1 SGHRS, CDR2 YFSETQ. CDR3: CASSLGLAGAGELFF. The CDR3 nucleotides read TGCGCCAGCAGCCTAGGACTAGCGGGGGCCGGGGAGCTGTTTTTT.

The CDR3 loop reads CASSSGQAPYNEQFF. Here the CDR3 DNA reads TGTGCCAGCAGTTCTGGACAGGCGCCCTACAATGAGCAGTTCTTC. The chain carries TRBV6-5 and TRBJ2-1; 7 nucleotides line up with TRBD1. Per germline, CDR1 MNHEY and CDR2 SVGAGI. Germline trimming cut 4 bases from V and 2 bases from J; bases unmatched to any gene: 5. This CDR3 region has 15 residues.

The genes are TRBV24-1 and TRBJ2-1; the match to TRBD2 covers 13 bases. With V trimmed by 3 bases and J by 1 base, 11 bases remained unmatched. CDR1 is KGHDR and CDR2 is SFDVKD in the germline V gene. CDR3 length: 20 amino acids. DNA for the CDR3: TGTGCCACCAGTGATCCGAAACTAGCGGGGGGGCTCAGGTCCTACAATGAGCAGTTCTTC. It yields the protein CATSDPKLAGGLRSYNEQFF.

The chain joins TRBV28 to TRBJ1-4, with TRBD1 matching over 8 bases. Germline loops: CDR1 MDHEN, CDR2 SYDVKM. Trimming removed 6 bases from V and 3 bases from J; junction bases left unmatched: 9. There are 16 residues in the CDR3. CDR3 DNA: TGTGCCAGCAGCCTTTTTCAGGGGGCGGCTAATGAAAAACTGTTTTTT. This gives the protein CASSLFQGAANEKLFF.

CDR3 nucleotides: TGTGCCTGGAGTCGATTCCCACAGGGCACCACCACATTTTATGGCTACACCTTC. Protein sequence: CAWSRFPQGTTTFYGYTF. This chain joins TRBV30 and TRBJ1-2, with D possibly being TRBD1 (6 bases). The germline CDR1 and CDR2 sequences are GTSNPN and SVGIG (reference sequence). Trimming stripped 2 bases from V and 5 bases from J, with 27 bases between. The CDR3 has 18 residues.

CDR3 DNA: TGTGCCAGCAGCTTTCCCGGTAACACTGAAGCTTTCTTT. Its protein is CASSFPGNTEAFF. The chain links TRBV7-8 to TRBJ1-1; D gene unclear. The CDR3 contains 13 residues. The V gene lost 3 bases and the J gene lost 2 bases, with 7 bases spanning the gap. Germline V lookup: CDR1 SGHVS, CDR2 FQNEAQ. Drawing the rest from reference TRBV7-8 and TRBJ1-1, the complete variable domain is GAGVSQSPRYKVAKRGQDVALRCDPISGHVSLFWYQQALGQGPEFLTYFQNEAQLDKSGLPSDRFFAERPEGSVSTLKIQRTQQEDSAVYLCASSFPGNTEAFFGQGTRLTVV.

The chain joins TRBV2 to TRBJ1-1; 9 positions match TRBD1. Trimming at V came to 3 bases and at J to 1 base, leaving 9 bases not matched to a gene. Per the germline V gene, CDR1 is SNHLY and CDR2 is FYNNEI. This CDR3 is 17 amino acids long. CDR3 sequence reads: CASSEDRDREENTEAFF. CDR3 bases: TGTGCCAGCAGTGAGGACCGGGACAGGGAAGAGAACACTGAAGCTTTCTTT.

This sequence joins TRBV5-1 and TRBJ1-1; no definite D call. The CDR3 loop spans 16 amino acids. Germline V gene lookup returns CDR1 SGHRS and CDR2 YFSETQ. V lost 0 bases to trimming and J lost 1 base, with 13 bases between them. DNA of the CDR3: TGCGCCAGCAGCTTGGTCGGTCTCTCTGAGAACACTGAAGCTTTCTTT. Residues: CASSLVGLSENTEAFF.

The rearrangement uses TRBV5-1 and TRBJ2-5; the D is unclear. Germline V gene data show CDR1 as SGHRS and CDR2 as YFSETQ. This CDR3 has 12 amino acids. The V and J ends lost 4 bases and 3 bases respectively, with 7 bases between them. The CDR3 sequence is CASSIPEETQYF. The DNA for the CDR3 is TGCGCCAGCAGCATCCCCGAAGAGACCCAGTACTTC.

The chain is built from TRBV11-2 and TRBJ1-2; a possible D gene is TRBD1 (6 bases). The V gene lost 5 bases and the J gene lost 7 bases, with 20 bases spanning the gap. The CDR3 is 15 residues long. CDR1 and CDR2 (germline): SGHAT, FQNNGV. The CDR3 reads CASSLDRLDLSGYTF. The CDR3, as DNA: TGTGCCAGCAGCCTCGACAGGCTTGATCTGAGTGGCTACACCTTC.

This clone came up once. The gene calls are TRBV10-3 and TRBJ1-5; no clear D gene. The V end lost 4 bases, the J end lost 4 bases, and 11 bases lay between the germline ends. Germline CDR1 is ENHRY and CDR2 is SYGVKD. The CDR3 extends over 14 amino acids. In nucleotides, the CDR3 is TGTGCCATCAGTGCGGGTCTCCGGAATCAGCCCCAGCATTTT. This sequence encodes CAISAGLRNQPQHF.

This chain uses TRBV28 with TRBJ2-7, with a tentative D call TRBD2 (5 bases). Trimming took off 1 base at V and 3 bases at J, with 10 bases between the two ends. This CDR3 has 14 amino acids. Germline V CDR1 and CDR2: MDHEN, SYDVKM. CDR3 protein: CASSLSGLSYEQYF. The CDR3 DNA sequence: TGTGCCAGCAGTTTATCTGGACTCAGCTACGAGCAGTACTTC.

The chain recombines TRBV10-3 with TRBJ1-1; a weak D match, TRBD1 (5 bases). Germline CDR1 is ENHRY and CDR2 is SYGVKD. This CDR3 contains 13 residues. Between the trimmed V and J ends, which lost 5 bases and 0 bases, there was a span of 7 bases. This CDR3 reads CAISLTVNTEAFF. As DNA, the CDR3 is TGTGCCATCAGTCTGACAGTGAACACTGAAGCTTTCTTT.

The chain is built from TRBV28 and TRBJ1-2; 8 bases agree with TRBD1. The CDR3 loop spans 13 amino acids. Germline values: CDR1 MDHEN, CDR2 SYDVKM. The V segment lost 7 bases and the J segment 7 bases; nucleotides outside the gene matches: 8. CDR3 coding DNA: TGTGCCAGCACCTTACCAGGGGGCCCTGGCTACACCTTC. It translates to CASTLPGGPGYTF.

This clone was seen a single time. V usage is TRBV28 and J usage is TRBJ1-2; 8 bases are a match to TRBD1. CDR1 and CDR2 (germline): MDHEN, SYDVKM. The CDR3 consists of 14 residues. J gave up 0 bases and V 6 bases, and 3 bases lay outside the gene matches. The CDR3 is CASRGQAANYGYTF. The CDR3 DNA sequence: TGTGCCAGCAGGGGACAGGCTGCTAACTATGGCTACACCTTC.

The rearrangement joins TRBV6-6 to TRBJ2-2; 11 bases are a match to TRBD2. This CDR3 is built from 16 residues. V lost 6 bases and J lost 3; bases outside the gene matches: 6. Per germline, CDR1 MNHNY and CDR2 SVGAGI (reference sequence). This CDR3 is CASSSASGGYTGELFF. CDR3 bases: TGTGCCAGCAGCTCAGCTAGCGGGGGGTACACCGGGGAGCTGTTTTTT.

The chain recombines TRBV7-9 with TRBJ1-2; 9 bases are shared with TRBD1. After removal of 7 bases from V and 2 bases from J, the junction contained 11 bases not matched to a gene. Per germline, CDR1 SEHNR and CDR2 FQNEAQ (reference sequence). The CDR3 consists of 16 residues. The CDR3 DNA reads TGTGCCAGCAATAAAGGCGGGACAGGGACAAACTATGGCTACACCTTC. Translated: CASNKGGTGTNYGYTF.

Points on this clone: The junction departs from germline at one end; a sequencing error may be responsible. The CDR3 sequence: CAISEPGVTHYGYIF. For the CDR3, the DNA is TGTGCCATCAGTGAGCCAGGGGTCACCCACTATGGCTACATCTTC. The chain joins TRBV10-3 to TRBJ1-2; D is possibly TRBD1 (6 bases). The CDR3 loop spans 15 amino acids. The germline CDR1 and CDR2 sequences are ENHRY and SYGVKD.

The V and J genes are TRBV5-6 and TRBJ1-5, with D hard to call. The V end lost 4 bases, the J end lost 1 base, and 12 bases lay between the germline ends. Per germline, CDR1 SGHDT and CDR2 YYEEEE. This CDR3 comprises 15 residues. CDR3 region: CASSRGQTSNQPQHF. The CDR3 coding sequence is TGTGCCAGCAGCCGAGGGCAGACGAGCAATCAGCCCCAGCATTTT.

This rearrangement joins TRBV28 to TRBJ1-6; unclear D gene. Germline V gene sequence: CDR1 MDHEN, CDR2 SYDVKM. Between the trimmed V and J ends, which lost 7 bases and 10 bases, there was a span of 11 bases. This CDR3 region has 12 residues. The CDR3 region has the DNA TGTGCCAGCACCCGAGGTTTGTCACCCCTCCACTTT. As protein: CASTRGLSPLHF.

V and J are TRBV6-5 and TRBJ1-2; D may be TRBD1 (6 bases). V was cut by 6 bases and J by 1 base, with 9 bases left in between. CDR1 MNHEY and CDR2 SVGAGI come from the germline V gene. The CDR3 loop spans 13 amino acids. The CDR3 region is CASSLQGNYGYTF. As DNA, the CDR3 is TGTGCCAGCAGCCTACAGGGTAACTATGGCTACACCTTC.

Concerning this clone itself: The same CDR3 arises from other DNA sequences in this sample as well. This chain connects TRBV5-1 to TRBJ2-7, with D possibly matching TRBD1 (6 bases). Trimming shortened V by 0 bases and J by 2 bases, and 6 bases separated the two germline ends. Per germline, CDR1 SGHRS and CDR2 YFSETQ. This CDR3 contains 13 residues. The CDR3 sequence: CASSLDRAYEQYF. The CDR3 DNA reads TGCGCCAGCAGCTTGGACAGGGCCTACGAGCAGTACTTC.